These T cell receptor beta chains were read from a single sample in a study of blood T cell repertoires in COVID-19. This table comes from immunoSEQ multiplex PCR, and its TCRdb copy is limited to in-frame clones, with some not included. The table includes about 120,000 clones, roughly 77% detected once. The sequenced sample consisted of peripheral blood. All receptors come from a man aged 60-69 years with active or convalescent COVID-19. CDR3s include the opening cysteine and the closing phenylalanine or tryptophan. D genes are given only for firm matches. Some rows have no size entry. The others give once, few or many, or a class for an expanded clone.

CDR3 DNA,CDR3 protein,V gene,D gene,clone size,J gene
TGTGCCAGTTTTAGGGGCCCAGAGACCCAGTACTTC,CASFRGPETQYF,TRBV2,.,.,TRBJ2-5
TGTGCCTGGAGTTACGGGGATCATCAGCCCCAGCATTTT,CAWSYGDHQPQHF,TRBV30,.,once,TRBJ1-5
TGTGCCACCAGTGATTTAGCGGGAGCGGGCGAGGAGACCCAGTACTTC,CATSDLAGAGEETQYF,TRBV24-1,TRBD2,.,TRBJ2-5
TGTGCCAGCAGAGTCTCCGGGGGGACGGGAGAGACCCAGTACTTC,CASRVSGGTGETQYF,TRBV7-9,TRBD2,.,TRBJ2-5
TGTGCCAGCAGCAACCGGGACAGGGGTTACTATGGCTACACCTTC,CASSNRDRGYYGYTF,TRBV7-9,TRBD1,.,TRBJ1-2
TGTGCCAGCAGCAAAGGGGGGTCGAGGACAGAACCCTACGAGCAGTACTTC,CASSKGGSRTEPYEQYF,TRBV21-1,.,.,TRBJ2-7
TGTGCCATCAGCGACCAGCGGGGCCGCTCCTACGAGCAGTACTTC,CAISDQRGRSYEQYF,TRBV10-3,TRBD2,.,TRBJ2-7
TGTGCCATCAGTGACATTCAGGGGGCCGGGGAGCTGTTTTTT,CAISDIQGAGELFF,TRBV10-3,TRBD1,.,TRBJ2-2
TGTGCCAGCAGCTTAGGTAGAGGGTCTGAAGCTTTCTTT,CASSLGRGSEAFF,TRBV7-9,.,.,TRBJ1-1
TGTGCCAGCAGCTTGCCGCACAGGGGGGAGAAGATTGAGCAGTTCTTC,CASSLPHRGEKIEQFF,TRBV5-4,TRBD1,once,TRBJ2-1
TGTGCCAGCAGTTACGGGACAGGGACTTCTCCTGGCTACACCTTC,CASSYGTGTSPGYTF,TRBV6-5,TRBD1,.,TRBJ1-2
TGCGCCAGCAGCCAGGGACTAGCTCCCGGGGAGCTGTTTTTT,CASSQGLAPGELFF,TRBV4-3,TRBD2,.,TRBJ2-2
TGTGCCAGCAGCACATTACAGGGTCTTGAGCAGTTCTTC,CASSTLQGLEQFF,TRBV9,.,.,TRBJ2-1
TGTGCCAGTAGTCGTTCGACAGGGGGATACGAGCAGTACTTC,CASSRSTGGYEQYF,TRBV19,TRBD1,.,TRBJ2-7
TGTGCCAGCAGCTTAGGGGGCACCATGAACACTGAAGCTTTCTTT,CASSLGGTMNTEAFF,TRBV7-9,.,.,TRBJ1-1
TGTGCCTGGAAACAGGGAAACACTGAAGCTTTCTTT,CAWKQGNTEAFF,TRBV30,.,.,TRBJ1-1
TGCGCCAGCAGCCAAGATACCGGCGGGAGGGCCTCGGATGAGCAGTTCTTC,CASSQDTGGRASDEQFF,TRBV4-1,TRBD2,.,TRBJ2-1
TGTGCCAGCAGCCTCCGGGGGGTTAGTACCGGGGAGCTGTTTTTT,CASSLRGVSTGELFF,TRBV6-2/TRBV6-3,TRBD2,.,TRBJ2-2
TGTGCCAGCTCACCACTAGCGGTCAAAAACATTCAGTACTTC,CASSPLAVKNIQYF,TRBV18,.,.,TRBJ2-4
TGTGCCAGCGGGAGGAGTCGGTCCTACAATGAGCAGTTCTTC,CASGRSRSYNEQFF,TRBV9,.,.,TRBJ2-1
TGTGCCAGCAGTTACTCAAGCAGGAAAATCTACGAGCAGTACTTC,CASSYSSRKIYEQYF,TRBV6-2/TRBV6-3,.,.,TRBJ2-7
TGTGCCAGCTTACAGGAGGGAGGAAGCAATCAGCCCCAGCATTTT,CASLQEGGSNQPQHF,TRBV6-6,.,.,TRBJ1-5
TGCGCCAGCAGCGGCGGACAGGGGAGTGTAGGTGAAAAACTGTTTTTT,CASSGGQGSVGEKLFF,TRBV5-1,TRBD1,.,TRBJ1-4
TGTGCCAGCTCACCCCCTAGCCGATCCACAGATACGCAGTATTTT,CASSPPSRSTDTQYF,TRBV18,.,.,TRBJ2-3
TGCGCCAGCAGCGCCTCCGGGGAAGGGACTGAAGCTTTCTTT,CASSASGEGTEAFF,TRBV5-1,.,.,TRBJ1-1
TGTGCCAGCAGCCAGAGGGCCAGCTCGTTAGACACCTTC,CASSQRASSLDTF,TRBV16,.,.,TRBJ1-2
TGTGCCACCAGTGATCTCAGGTTAAACACCGGGGAGCTGTTTTTT,CATSDLRLNTGELFF,TRBV24-1,.,.,TRBJ2-2
TGTGCCAGTAGGCCAATGACAGGGATATCCCAGCCCCAGCATTTT,CASRPMTGISQPQHF,TRBV19,TRBD1,.,TRBJ1-5
TGTGCCACCAGCGGAAGACTAGCGGGAGCTTACGAGCAGTACTTC,CATSGRLAGAYEQYF,TRBV15,TRBD2,.,TRBJ2-7
TGTGCCAGTAGACCATTACCCCTCGACAGGACCGGCTACACCTTC,CASRPLPLDRTGYTF,TRBV19,.,.,TRBJ1-2
TGTGCCACCAGTGATGAAAACCCCGGGACAGGGCGATACTACGAGCAGTACTTC,CATSDENPGTGRYYEQYF,TRBV24-1,TRBD1,.,TRBJ2-7
TGTGCCAGCAGCCAAGAGCCCCCGGGACTAGCGGGAGTCAATGAGCAGTTCTTC,CASSQEPPGLAGVNEQFF,TRBV14,TRBD2,.,TRBJ2-1
TGTGCCAGTGCCCTAGCGGGATATGGGTCCTACGAGCAGTACTTC,CASALAGYGSYEQYF,TRBV19,TRBD2,.,TRBJ2-7
TGTGCCAGCAGCATGACACAAGTAAACACTGAAGCTTTCTTT,CASSMTQVNTEAFF,TRBV7-2,.,.,TRBJ1-1
TGTGCCAGCAGCCGAGGCGTTCTTGAGCAGTTCTTC,CASSRGVLEQFF,TRBV7-9,.,.,TRBJ2-1
TGTGCCAGCAGTTCCCTCCTACAGGATTCTAACTATGGCTACACCTTC,CASSSLLQDSNYGYTF,TRBV27,.,.,TRBJ1-2
TGTGCCAGCAACCCGCTCGACAGGGCACCGGGGGAGACCCAGTACTTC,CASNPLDRAPGETQYF,TRBV28,TRBD1,.,TRBJ2-5
TGTGCCAGCAGTACACAAGTAGGGACTAGCGGGAGGGGAACGTCCTACAATGAGCAGTTCTTC,CASSTQVGTSGRGTSYNEQFF,TRBV2,TRBD2,.,TRBJ2-1
TGTGCCAGCAGTTACGGCAGGGACATGGATGAGCAGTTCTTC,CASSYGRDMDEQFF,TRBV6-5,.,.,TRBJ2-1
TGTGCCAGCAGCGCCACTAGCGGGAGGATTTCAGATACGCAGTATTTT,CASSATSGRISDTQYF,TRBV7-3,TRBD2,few,TRBJ2-3
TGTGCCAGCAGCCAAGATGGGACAGCTCATCAGCCCCAGCATTTT,CASSQDGTAHQPQHF,TRBV3-1/TRBV3-2,TRBD1,.,TRBJ1-5
TGTGCCAGCAGCCAAGGTCACTATGGAAACACCATATATTTT,CASSQGHYGNTIYF,TRBV14,.,.,TRBJ1-3
TGTGCCAGCAGCTTAGAAGCTAGCGGGAGGGCCCGACCAATGGAGACCCAGTACTTC,CASSLEASGRARPMETQYF,TRBV7-2,TRBD2,.,TRBJ2-5
TGTGCCAGCTGGCGGGGGGAGATGGGCGAGCAGTACTTC,CASWRGEMGEQYF,TRBV27,TRBD2,.,TRBJ2-7
TGTGCCAGCGGCCGGAGGGAGTACGAGCAGTACTTC,CASGRREYEQYF,TRBV7-9,.,.,TRBJ2-7
TGTGCCAGCAGGTTCGGAAACATTCAGTACTTC,CASRFGNIQYF,TRBV5-8,.,.,TRBJ2-4
TGTGCCCCGAGGATCCAGCTGGATGAGCAGTTCTTC,CAPRIQLDEQFF,TRBV19,.,few,TRBJ2-1
TGTGCCAGCAGTGAGGACACGAACACCGGGGAGCTGTTTTTT,CASSEDTNTGELFF,TRBV9,.,.,TRBJ2-2
TGTGCCAGCAGCCAACAGGGGGCCTACGAGCAGTACTTC,CASSQQGAYEQYF,TRBV5-4,TRBD1,.,TRBJ2-7
TGTGCCAGCAGTTTGTTGAGCGGGAGGTACAATGAGCAGTTCTTC,CASSLLSGRYNEQFF,TRBV6-2/TRBV6-3,TRBD2,.,TRBJ2-1
TGTGCCAGCAGCCCACAGGGGGATGGCTACACCTTC,CASSPQGDGYTF,TRBV7-3,TRBD1,.,TRBJ1-2
TGTGCCAGCAGCCAGGTCGGGACTAGCTGGAATGAGCAGTTCTTC,CASSQVGTSWNEQFF,TRBV4-2,TRBD2,.,TRBJ2-1
TGTGCCAGCTCACCACCGCAGGGTGAGACCCAGTACTTC,CASSPPQGETQYF,TRBV18,.,once,TRBJ2-5